This T cell receptor beta chain is drawn from a study of identical twins (dated by TCRdb to 2016 to 2017). Regarding the complete study: To test whether fetal clonotypes persist, this study deep-sequenced TCR alpha and beta repertoires from monozygotic twins, from unrelated adults of various ages, and from cord blood. Replicate twin experiments were performed at different times using different library preparation protocols to rule out contamination. The full study reports these points: A weaker excess of twin sharing was found in beta out-of-frame sequences because the signal-to-noise ratio was lowered by fewer shared sequences. In monozygotic twins, recombination models systematically underestimated out-of-frame TCR alpha sharing, but the models matched the sharing seen between unrelated individuals. Zero-insertion analyses could be partly confounded by invariant T cells such as MAIT and iNKT, though diverse VJ usage argued against such confounding for most clonotypes. Conclusions relied on cross-sectional statistical analysis, since the same donors could not be followed over many years. Compared with coincidental sharing between unrelated individuals, out-of-frame TCR alpha sequences shared between twins showed an excess of sequences with low generation probability. Abundant cord blood beta clonotypes carried fewer insertions; young adult naive repertoires showed a weaker similar trend, while memory repertoires showed none.

Only healthy Caucasian donors were included. The twin cohort comprised three pairs of female monozygotic twins, all aged about 18 to 30 years. Peripheral blood mononuclear cells were the source from which RNA for the TCR libraries was isolated. The CDR3 has 14 amino acids, counting the end cysteine and phenylalanine. This entry keeps only the CDR3 DNA: 42 bases, framed from base 1. V drops 6 bases and J drops 3 bases, leaving 13 bases in between. With regard to this clonotype: Its target antigen remains unknown. No base quality information exists; no much larger clone differs at one position.

The library was made by 5' RACE. Sequenced on an Illumina HiSeq 2000. Template switching introduced a universal primer binding site; the final cDNA contained a unique molecular identifier, enabling accurate counting of TCR cDNA molecules. Specific primers in the conserved constant-segment region were used to synthesize first-strand cDNA for the TCR alpha and beta chains. Each cDNA library was double barcoded, with a SMART-Mk sample barcode plus Illumina barcodes, to control for contamination. TruSeq adapter sequences and Illumina sample barcodes were added in two successive PCR steps. The TCR alpha and beta cDNA libraries were sequenced on the Illumina HiSeq platform using custom primers. For the original study's pipeline: MiGEC was used to process raw reads and extract unique molecular identifiers, and MiXCR was used to find CDR3 positions. For each individual, recombination models were inferred using an EM algorithm with the repgenHMM and IGoR tools. The analysis of shared clonotypes was done with the tcR package in R, with sharing normalized by the product of cloneset sizes. Out-of-frame nonproductive sequences were analyzed to study raw recombination free of thymic and clonal selection effects. TCRdb took the public reads, trimmed them with fastp at Q25, ran MiXCR for clone calling and kept in-frame beta chains. Every entry covers one CDR3 protein and lists the most common genes and DNA from its rows. TCRdb's processing, not the authors', yielded these V and J calls. Counted in this sample were approximately 630,000 distinct CDR3 sequences; 7% to 7.5% of them appeared once. The top ten hold around 1.6% of the sample.

In addition, the sample was reused for a study of yellow fever vaccine responses in identical twins. In that second paper, the authors write: The authors reported that the T cell response to vaccination in identical twins appeared partly convergent and partly personalized. In identical twins, the study followed T cell clones that responded to the vaccine with precision.

The TCR comes from a woman younger than 35 in good health. The sequence links TRBV12-3 or TRBV12-4 to TRBJ2-3, with TRBD1 perhaps the D gene, on 6 matching bases. Specimen: PBMCs. The nucleotide sequence reads as follows: TGTGCCAGCAGCCGGGACACCGTGACAGATACGCAGTATTTT. It codes for CASSRDTVTDTQYF.